This T cell receptor beta chain comes out of a study of blood T cell repertoires in COVID-19. Across the whole study: Recovered status in Cohort 3 required two negative PCRs, clearance, or symptom resolution. Samples taken during acute and convalescent COVID-19 were collected in the United States, Italy and Spain.

How the authors handled the data: How many nucleated cells were present was estimated from reference gene primer amplification. Sequencing used immunoSEQ multiplex PCR; TCRdb keeps in-frame clones, though not all of them. Clonal size and the V and J genes are those of that table, whereas D and trimming came from the DNA. The table records hundreds of thousands of clones, 88% of them present only once. Membership in each cohort depended on participant-reported clinical history. This TCR was recovered from a woman aged 55-69 years in a cohort exposed to, infected with or recovered from COVID-19 (not recorded which). The sequencing sample was made of PBMCs or T cells enriched from blood (not recorded which).

CDR3 in amino acids: CSVETGSTYEQYF. The CDR3 nucleotides are TGCAGCGTTGAGACAGGGTCCACTTACGAGCAGTACTTC. The gene calls are TRBV29-1 and TRBJ2-7, with 7 nucleotides matching TRBD1. Trimming at V came to 3 bases and at J to 4 bases, leaving 6 bases not matched to a gene. Germline V gives CDR1 SQVTM, CDR2 ANQGSEA. This CDR3 region has 13 residues.